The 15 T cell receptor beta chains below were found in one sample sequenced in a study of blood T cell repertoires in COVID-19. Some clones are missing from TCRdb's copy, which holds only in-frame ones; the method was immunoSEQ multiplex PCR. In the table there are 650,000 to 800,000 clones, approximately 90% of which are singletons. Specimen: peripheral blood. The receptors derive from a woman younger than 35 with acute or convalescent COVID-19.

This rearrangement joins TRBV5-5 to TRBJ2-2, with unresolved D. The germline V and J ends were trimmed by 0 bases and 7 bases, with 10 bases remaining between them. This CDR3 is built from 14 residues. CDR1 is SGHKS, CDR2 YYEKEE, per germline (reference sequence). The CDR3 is CASSLVQNLGELFF. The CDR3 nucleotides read TGTGCCAGCAGCTTGGTGCAGAATCTCGGGGAGCTGTTTTTT.

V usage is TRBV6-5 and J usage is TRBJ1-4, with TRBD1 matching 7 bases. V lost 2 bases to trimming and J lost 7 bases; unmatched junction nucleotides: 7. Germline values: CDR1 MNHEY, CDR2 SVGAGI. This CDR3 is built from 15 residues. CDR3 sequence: CASSYRQGWGEKLFF. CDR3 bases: TGTGCCAGCAGTTACCGACAGGGCTGGGGTGAAAAACTGTTTTTT.

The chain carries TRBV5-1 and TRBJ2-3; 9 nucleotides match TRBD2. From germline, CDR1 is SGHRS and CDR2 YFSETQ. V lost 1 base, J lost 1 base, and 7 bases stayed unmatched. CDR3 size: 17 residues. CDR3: CASSLYGGGGGTDTQYF. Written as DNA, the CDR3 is TGCGCCAGCAGCTTGTACGGTGGCGGGGGGGGCACAGATACGCAGTATTTT. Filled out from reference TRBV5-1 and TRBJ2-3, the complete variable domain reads KAGVTQTPRYLIKTRGQQVTLSCSPISGHRSVSWYQQTPGQGLQFLFEYFSETQRNKGNFPGRFSGRQFSNSRSEMNVSTLELGDSALYLCASSLYGGGGGTDTQYFGPGTRLTVL.

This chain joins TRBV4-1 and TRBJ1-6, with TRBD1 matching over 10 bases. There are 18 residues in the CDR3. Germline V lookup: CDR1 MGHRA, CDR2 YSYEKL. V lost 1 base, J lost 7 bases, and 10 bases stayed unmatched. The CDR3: CASSQVAWTGGTNSPLHF. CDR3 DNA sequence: TGCGCCAGCAGCCAAGTCGCGTGGACAGGGGGAACGAATTCACCCCTCCACTTT.

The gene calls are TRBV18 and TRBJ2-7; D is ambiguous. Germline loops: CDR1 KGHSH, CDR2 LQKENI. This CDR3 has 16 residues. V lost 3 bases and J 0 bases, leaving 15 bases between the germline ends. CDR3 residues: CASSPPPWSYSYEQYF. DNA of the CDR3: TGTGCCAGCTCACCCCCCCCGTGGAGTTACTCCTACGAGCAGTACTTC.

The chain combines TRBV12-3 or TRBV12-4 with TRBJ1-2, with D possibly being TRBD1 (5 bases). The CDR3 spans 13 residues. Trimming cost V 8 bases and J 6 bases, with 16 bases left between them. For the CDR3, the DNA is TGTGCCAGCGGGTGGGGGGAAGATGATGGCTACACCTTC. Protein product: CASGWGEDDGYTF.

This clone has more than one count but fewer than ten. The CDR3 coding sequence is TGTGCCTGGAGTGTAAGGCGGGGATCTAACTATGGCTACACCTTC. It yields the protein CAWSVRRGSNYGYTF. The chain couples TRBV30 to TRBJ1-2; D uncertain. The germline V gene has CDR1 GTSNPN and CDR2 SVGIG (reference sequence). V gave up 0 bases and J gave up 0 bases, with 11 bases separating them. The CDR3 is 15 amino acids.

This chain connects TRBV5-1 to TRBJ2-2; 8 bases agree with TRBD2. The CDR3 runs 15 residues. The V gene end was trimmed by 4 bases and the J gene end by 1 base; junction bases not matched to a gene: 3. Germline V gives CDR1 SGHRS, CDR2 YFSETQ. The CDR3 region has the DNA TGCGCCAGCAGCCCGGCGGGGGGGAACACCGGGGAGCTGTTTTTT. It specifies CASSPAGGNTGELFF.

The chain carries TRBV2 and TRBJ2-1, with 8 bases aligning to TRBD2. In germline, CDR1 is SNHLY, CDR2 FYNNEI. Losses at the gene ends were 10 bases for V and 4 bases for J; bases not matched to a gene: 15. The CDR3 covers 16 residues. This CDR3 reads CATAKRGVAGYNEQFF. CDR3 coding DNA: TGTGCCACCGCCAAAAGGGGAGTAGCGGGGTACAATGAGCAGTTCTTC. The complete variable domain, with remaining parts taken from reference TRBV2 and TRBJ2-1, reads EPEVTQTPSHQVTQMGQEVILRCVPISNHLYFYWYRQILGQKVEFLVSFYNNEISEKSEIFDDQFSVERPDGSNFTLKIRSTKLEDSAMYFCATAKRGVAGYNEQFFGPGTRLTVL.

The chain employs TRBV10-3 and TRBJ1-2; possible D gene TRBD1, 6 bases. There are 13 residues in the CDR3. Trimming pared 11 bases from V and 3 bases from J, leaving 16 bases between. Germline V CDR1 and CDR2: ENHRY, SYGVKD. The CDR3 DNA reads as TGTGCCCACCGCGGGGGGGCGGACTATGGCTACACCTTC. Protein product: CAHRGGADYGYTF.

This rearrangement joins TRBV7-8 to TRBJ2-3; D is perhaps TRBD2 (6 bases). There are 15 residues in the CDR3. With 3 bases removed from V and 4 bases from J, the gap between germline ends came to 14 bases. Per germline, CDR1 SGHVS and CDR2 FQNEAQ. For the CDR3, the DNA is TGTGCCAGCAGCTTTGGGGCCGGGAGACCAGATACGCAGTATTTT. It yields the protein CASSFGAGRPDTQYF.

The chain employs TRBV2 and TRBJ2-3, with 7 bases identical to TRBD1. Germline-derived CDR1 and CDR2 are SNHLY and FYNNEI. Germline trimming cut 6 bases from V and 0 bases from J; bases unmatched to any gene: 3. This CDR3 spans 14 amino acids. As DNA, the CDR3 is TGTGCCAGCAGCGTACAGGGGAGCACAGATACGCAGTATTTT. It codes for CASSVQGSTDTQYF.

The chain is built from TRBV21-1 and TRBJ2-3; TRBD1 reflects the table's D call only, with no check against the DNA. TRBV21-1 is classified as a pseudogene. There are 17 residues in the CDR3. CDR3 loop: CASSDRQGVPITDTQYF. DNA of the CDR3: TGTGCCAGCAGCGACCGACAGGGGGTCCCCATCACAGATACGCAGTATTTT.

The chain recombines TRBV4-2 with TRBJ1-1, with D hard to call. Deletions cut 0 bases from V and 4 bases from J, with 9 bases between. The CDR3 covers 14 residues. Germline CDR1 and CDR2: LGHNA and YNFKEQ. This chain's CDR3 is CASSQEAPGTEAFF. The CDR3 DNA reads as TGTGCCAGCAGCCAAGAGGCGCCGGGCACTGAAGCTTTCTTT.

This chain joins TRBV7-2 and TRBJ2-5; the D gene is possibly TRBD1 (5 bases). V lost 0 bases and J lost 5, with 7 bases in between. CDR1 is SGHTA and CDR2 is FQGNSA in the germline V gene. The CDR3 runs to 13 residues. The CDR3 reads CASSLAQGETQYF. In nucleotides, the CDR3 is TGTGCCAGCAGCTTAGCCCAGGGTGAGACCCAGTACTTC.